What follows describes a single TCR beta chain. There are a few counts of this clone. No antigen is known for it. Per-base quality was not reported, and no clone a single base away is much larger than it. Library preparation was by the immunoSEQ multiplex PCR assay. A mixture of 60 forward primers for TCR Vbeta segments and 13 reverse primers for TCR Jbeta segments was used in the multiplex PCR. The CDR3 region of rearranged TCR beta genes was amplified from genomic DNA with a multiplex PCR assay. Amplified TCR beta libraries were sequenced as 87-base-pair reads on the Illumina HiSeq System. Per the authors' processing: Across the roughly 700 repertoires, a later analysis counted tens of millions of unique TCR beta chains, roughly 11 million of which were shared by at least two donors. To remove PCR and sequencing errors, raw reads were error-corrected and collapsed into unique sequences using a nearest-neighbor algorithm that merged closely related sequences. CDR3 sequences were aligned to IMGT reference sequences to assign V, D and J gene segments. For a sequence to be retained, at least a six-nucleotide match to both a V gene segment and a J gene segment was required. A rearrangement was called productive if the CDR3 had no stop codons and remained in frame with V and J, and every other rearrangement was called non-productive. CDR3 was defined by IMGT convention, running from the second conserved V-encoded cysteine to the conserved J-encoded phenylalanine. Sequences without an unambiguous match to a single V gene segment were excluded from the earlier analysis of 500 to 700 of the donors. In an earlier analysis of 587 of the donors, a V segment was called functional when productive rearrangements were above 56.7%, and segregating when the standard deviation between donors exceeded 5%. A statistical classification framework was built to diagnose cytomegalovirus status from the catalog of TCR beta chain sequences. In a later analysis, V and J genes were assigned by comparing TCR nucleotide sequences against IMGT/GENE-DB human TR gene sequences. The TCRdist pipeline was used in a later analysis to assign CDR3 sequences and most-parsimonious VDJ recombination scenarios. A later analysis defined each TCR beta chain by its CDR3 amino acid sequence plus V-gene family, and excluded reads lacking a unique V-gene family. To address suspected cross-contamination and a sequencing artifact, a later analysis removed under 600 highly shared, low-generation-probability nucleotide sequences. In a later analysis, a clonal expansion index for each public chain was calculated from normalized within-repertoire ranks of inferred template counts. Generation probabilities in a later analysis came from a VDJ recombination model fitted to out-of-frame rearrangements, and those results were checked against IGoR. Hypergeometric tests were used in a later analysis to score TCR-TCR, TCR-HLA and TCR-CMV co-occurrence, with a repertoire-size bias correction applied to the TCR pairs. To estimate false discovery rates, a later analysis permuted the HLA or CMV assignments 20 times. In a later analysis, co-occurring TCRs were grouped using DBSCAN, and TCRdist sequence similarity was added for clustering within HLA-allele-positive subsets. Repertoires with fewer than 30,000 or more than 120,000 public chains, plus five repertoires with anomalous nucleotide sharing, were excluded from co-occurrence clustering. Drawn from immuneACCESS, this table holds only the in-frame rearrangements with V and J called that TCRdb kept. Clones are partly lost; checked studies trace under half to an unresolved V gene and leave the rest unexplained. That table is the source of V, J and clone size, and D and trimming were worked out from the DNA. The sample has 200,000 to 250,000 clones on record, around 76% of them singletons. Around 5% of the sample is held by the ten biggest clonotypes.

The data are from a study of cytomegalovirus exposure and HLA in healthy donors (dated by TCRdb to about 2017). For the wider study: According to an earlier analysis of around 600 of the donors, 150 million to 200 million T cells yielded roughly 110 million unique TCR beta sequences and about 300 Gb of sequence data. An early release covering roughly 640 HLA-typed donors comprised approximately 290 gigabases of sequencing data and around 85 million unique TCR sequences. Of the roughly 420 genotyped donors, 81% were placed in the genetic ancestry cluster associated with self-reported Caucasian donors. The aim of the study was to test whether cataloging public T cell receptors could identify signatures of past pathogen exposure. The study used immunosequencing to profile the T cell repertoires of approximately 640 subjects and linked those repertoires to cytomegalovirus serostatus. Along with the approximately 620-subject first cohort, a separate validation cohort of 120 different subjects was used. To predict cytomegalovirus infection status, the study brought together high-throughput TCR immunosequencing, statistical association of individual TCRs with disease status, and machine learning. A later analysis re-analyzed previously published TCR beta repertoires from about 730 donors and added high-resolution HLA genotyping to study TCR occurrence patterns. Rather than drawing on any new phenotypic data, the later analysis identified candidate immune exposures from TCR beta sequences and the way those sequences occurred across donors. To decide whether each TCR beta V gene segment behaved as functional or pseudogenic, an earlier analysis of fewer than 750 of the donors relied on high-throughput TCR beta sequencing. Alongside the repertoire data, information on donor age, sex, ethnicity and CMV serostatus was compiled. In a later genetic analysis, genome-wide SNP genotypes for about three fifths of the roughly 670 donors were used, and that subset was treated as a discovery cohort. Every repertoire in the discovery cohort had been generated on one and the same sequencing platform. HLA typing included class I and class II loci at four-digit resolution. Typing coverage varied by locus: roughly 620-640 donors for A, B, C, DRB1 and DQB1; some 520 for DQA1; around 610 for DPA1; around 490 for DPB1. A few DR-DQ haplotypes were treated as single units for association and clustering because of strong linkage in the cohort. Across about 380 genotyped donors of the cohort, an average of approximately 200,000 unique TCR beta nucleotide sequences per donor were sequenced, and around 20% of those sequences were non-productive. Summary of the overall study and its limitations: In a later genetic analysis, fewer N-insertions in productive TCRs were reported among donors in an Asian-associated ancestry cluster than the approximately 630-donor mean. Because HLA typing was unavailable for some donors at each locus, only the typed subset was used in association tests. The cohort was sequenced for TCR beta chains only, and without alpha or paired-chain data the features that could be detected were limited. The classifier was reported to diagnose cytomegalovirus status with high specificity and sensitivity in both the original cohort and the validation cohort. According to a later analysis, TCR association rates differed among HLA loci, with DRB1 alleles showing the most associated TCRs and HLA-C alleles showing the fewest. A further reported finding was that TCR beta sequences accurately predicted the HLA-A and HLA-B alleles for most subjects in the first cohort. A few of the identified cytomegalovirus-associated TCR beta chains were confirmed in vitro to be specific for cytomegalovirus antigens. Several of the top co-occurrence clusters appeared to be linked to parvovirus B19, influenza, CMV and Epstein-Barr virus, according to a later analysis. At a false discovery rate of 0.05, a later analysis linked roughly 17,000 TCR beta sequences to specific HLA alleles. Broadly in line with IMGT annotations, most TCR beta V segments showed up in productive rearrangements about 87% or about 30% of the time in an earlier analysis of several hundred of the donors. In a later genetic analysis, a missense DCLRE1C variant was associated with V-gene and J-gene trimming of TCR beta chains, and the association was replicated in an independent cohort. Linkage disequilibrium might explain the correlated functional status among segregating V segments, but an unknown experimental factor could not be excluded. Because counts were too low, about 18 rarely observed V segments, including chromosome 9 orphons, were excluded from the earlier analysis of a few hundred of the donors. Strong co-occurrence of HLA alleles, especially DR and DQ, made assigning TCR associations to individual alleles difficult. In a later analysis, HLA-associated TCR beta chains were found to be more clonally expanded and to have lower generation probabilities than equally common non-associated chains. Across donors, most TCR sequences were observed very rarely, whereas some public TCRs were present in many individuals. A total of 150 to 200 TCR beta chains were listed by the study as associated with cytomegalovirus. The authors suggested that the approach could potentially be extended to other disease states and immunological phenotypes. A cluster of highly shared sequence variants was judged likely to represent a technical artifact of the sequencing pipeline. The only immune exposure information available for the cohort was CMV serostatus. Presence/absence analyses assumed roughly uniform sequencing depth across donors, an assumption that may not hold. Because the 87-base-pair reads could not distinguish some IMGT-functional V segments, including TRBV6-2 and TRBV6-3, those segments were excluded. A later analysis found that most CMV-associated TCR beta chains appeared HLA-restricted, with HLA associations seemingly driven largely by CMV exposure.

In total, roughly 670 healthy bone marrow donors made up the cohort. All cohort members were sampled while nominally healthy, although unrecorded immune exposures were likely present. The donor was CMV seropositive and was included in the group of some 290 seropositive cohort members. Every donor gave a peripheral blood sample, and the peripheral blood mononuclear cells from that sample were used for TCR beta sequencing. The Qiagen DNeasy Blood Extraction Kit was used to extract genomic DNA from the blood cell samples. CDR1 and CDR2 (KGHSH, LQKENI) derive from the germline V gene. The CDR3 starts with the cysteine, ends with the phenylalanine, and has 16 residues. The sequence is cut down to CDR3 DNA, 48 bases in frame from base 1. V is pared back by 0 bases and J by 4 bases, with 15 bases lying between the germline termini.

The sequence came from a woman between 35 and 50 years old in good health and CMV-seropositive. The specimen was PBMCs. This chain is built from TRBV18 and TRBJ1-2; a tentative D call is TRBD1 (6 bases match). The DNA sequence is as follows: TGTGCCAGCTCACCACCGGTGTCAGGGGAGTTCTATGGCTACACCTTC. Its translation is CASSPPVSGEFYGYTF.